Following are 32 T cell receptor beta chains from one sample sequenced in a study of CD8 T cells in Susac syndrome. RNA amounts of about 0.5 to 1 ug underwent reverse transcription with random hexamers. TCRdb ran MiXCR on the immunoSEQ multiplex PCR reads and lists one entry per CDR3 protein. The data show approximately 220,000 distinct CDR3 sequences, 95% seen once. The sequenced sample was CD4+ T cells from PBMCs. Receptor source: a human donor with multiple sclerosis.

The chain uses TRBV7-9 and TRBJ2-1; 7 bases match TRBD1. Germline lookup yields CDR1 SEHNR and CDR2 FQNEAQ (reference sequence). V was pared by 5 bases and J by 3 bases, with 7 bases of the junction left unmatched. This CDR3 region has 15 residues. The CDR3 region is CASSVGRQGYNEQFF. As DNA, the CDR3 is TGTGCCAGCAGCGTAGGGCGACAGGGCTACAATGAGCAGTTCTTC.

The rearrangement uses TRBV29-1 and TRBJ1-1; the D is unclear. CDR1 SQVTM and CDR2 ANQGSEA come from the germline V gene. Deletions cut 3 bases from V and 1 base from J, with 6 bases between. The CDR3 runs 12 residues. This CDR3 is CSVDYGNTEAFF. In DNA, the CDR3 is TGCAGCGTTGATTATGGGAACACTGAAGCTTTCTTT.

The chain is built from TRBV30 and TRBJ1-2; D gene uncertain. Germline V gene sequence: CDR1 GTSNPN, CDR2 SVGIG (reference sequence). V was cut by 0 bases and J by 0 bases, with 5 bases left in between. This CDR3 has 13 residues. As DNA, the CDR3 is TGTGCCTGGAGTGTATTCCCTAACTATGGCTACACCTTC. Translation: CAWSVFPNYGYTF.

The chain employs TRBV29-1 and TRBJ1-2, with D perhaps TRBD1 (5 bases). Germline-derived CDR1 and CDR2 are SQVTM and ANQGSEA. Trimming took off 7 bases at V and 3 bases at J, with 9 bases between the two ends. The CDR3 contains 11 residues. The CDR3 sequence is CSAGTDYGYTF. The CDR3, as DNA: TGCAGCGCCGGGACGGACTATGGCTACACCTTC.

The chain couples TRBV25-1 to TRBJ1-2; D gene uncertain. The CDR3 is 11 amino acids. Germline CDR1 reads MGHDK; CDR2 reads SYGVNS. The V end lost 10 bases, the J end lost 6 bases, and 12 bases lay between the germline ends. CDR3 amino acids: CATNSLHGYTF. Written as DNA, the CDR3 is TGTGCCACCAATTCCCTACATGGCTACACCTTC.

The rearrangement uses TRBV3-1 and TRBJ1-4; D is ambiguous. This CDR3 region has 15 residues. The ends were cut back, 0 bases at V and 0 bases at J, with 5 bases in the middle. Germline loops: CDR1 LGHDT, CDR2 YNNKEL (reference sequence). CDR3 coding DNA: TGTGCCAGCAGCCAAGAAGTTGCAACTAATGAAAAACTGTTTTTT. This translates into CASSQEVATNEKLFF.

The V and J genes are TRBV20-1 and TRBJ2-4; TRBD1 or TRBD2 may be the D gene (5 bases each). The CDR3 has 14 residues. The V end lost 6 bases, the J end lost 0 bases, and 12 bases lay between the germline ends. Germline CDR1 and CDR2: DFQATT and SNEGSKA (reference sequence). The CDR3 bases are TGCAGTGCCGGGGCAGGCCTAGCCAAAAACATTCAGTACTTC. Protein product: CSAGAGLAKNIQYF.

This clonotype appeared a single time. This chain joins TRBV7-9 and TRBJ2-7, with a weak D call TRBD1 (6 bases). V was clipped by 2 bases and J by 2 bases, with 16 bases between them. The CDR3 totals 16 residues. CDR1 and CDR2 from the germline V gene are SEHNR and FQNEAQ (reference sequence). CDR3 region: CASSLTGQQITYEQYF. The CDR3 bases are TGTGCCAGCAGCTTAACTGGACAGCAGATAACCTACGAGCAGTACTTC.

The V gene is TRBV20-1, the J gene TRBJ1-2, with 8 bases identical to TRBD1. Losses at the gene ends were 0 bases for V and 3 bases for J; bases not matched to a gene: 9. There are 16 residues in the CDR3. The germline V gene encodes CDR1 DFQATT and CDR2 SNEGSKA (reference sequence). The CDR3, as DNA: TGCAGTGCTAGAGATAGTGGACAGGGATTGTACTATGGCTACACCTTC. Protein product: CSARDSGQGLYYGYTF.

This clonotype showed up just a few times. This chain links TRBV7-9 with TRBJ1-1, with unresolved D. V gave up 2 bases and J gave up 7 bases, with 5 bases separating them. The germline V gene encodes CDR1 SEHNR and CDR2 FQNEAQ (reference sequence). This CDR3 spans 11 amino acids. CDR3 sequence (DNA): TGTGCCAGCAGCTTAATCGGTGAAGCTTTCTTT. Residues: CASSLIGEAFF.

The CDR3 DNA follows: TGTGCCAGCAGCTTAGCGTCGGGGGGCCGGGCTGAAAAACTGTTTTTT. It is translated as CASSLASGGRAEKLFF. This chain uses TRBV7-9 with TRBJ1-4, with D maybe TRBD1 (6 bases). The V gene lost 0 bases and the J gene lost 7 bases, with 15 bases spanning the gap. Germline-derived CDR1 and CDR2 are SEHNR and FQNEAQ (reference sequence). This CDR3 region has 16 residues.

The V call is TRBV20-1, the J call TRBJ2-7; D unclear. Germline CDR1 DFQATT, CDR2 SNEGSKA (reference sequence). The CDR3 consists of 14 residues. V dropped 4 bases and J dropped 1 base, with 14 bases sitting between them. The CDR3 nucleotides are TGCAGTGCTACCCCTCTAGGCAAGTCCTACGAGCAGTACTTC. Amino acid sequence: CSATPLGKSYEQYF.

The chain employs TRBV18 and TRBJ2-6; D uncertain. Germline CDR1 KGHSH, CDR2 LQKENI. V gave up 3 bases and J gave up 1 base, with 4 bases separating them. The CDR3 loop spans 14 amino acids. The CDR3, as DNA: TGTGCCAGCTCACCCGTTTCTGGGGCCAACGTCCTGACTTTC. Translated, it gives CASSPVSGANVLTF.

The chain links TRBV18 to TRBJ1-1; a weak D match, TRBD1 (6 bases). V was pared by 5 bases and J by 1 base, with 17 bases between. This CDR3 is 16 amino acids long. Germline CDR1 and CDR2: KGHSH and LQKENI. Here the CDR3 DNA reads TGTGCCAGCTCAATCGGTCTAGACAGGAGGAACACTGAAGCTTTCTTT. This codes for CASSIGLDRRNTEAFF.

This chain uses TRBV20-1 with TRBJ2-5; no clear D. With 6 bases removed from V and 4 bases from J, the gap between germline ends came to 9 bases. From germline, CDR1 is DFQATT and CDR2 SNEGSKA (reference sequence). The CDR3 runs to 11 residues. The CDR3 is CSAPKTETQYF. The CDR3 nucleotides read TGCAGTGCGCCTAAGACAGAGACCCAGTACTTC.

The V call is TRBV14, the J call TRBJ2-3, with 9 bases identical to TRBD1. Per the germline V gene, CDR1 is SGHDN and CDR2 is FVKESK. This CDR3 spans 16 amino acids. V was clipped by 5 bases and J by 3 bases; unmatched bases: 9. In DNA, the CDR3 is TGTGCCAGCAGCAGACAAGGGACAGGGCTTACAGATACGCAGTATTTT. Translated, it gives CASSRQGTGLTDTQYF.

The CDR3 region is CSTTRDGSHGYTF. The CDR3 region has the DNA TGCAGTACAACGAGGGACGGCTCCCATGGCTACACCTTC. The gene calls are TRBV20-1 and TRBJ1-2; D may be TRBD1 (5 bases). V lost 8 bases and J 6 bases, leaving 19 bases between the germline ends. The CDR3 has 13 amino acids. Germline V lookup: CDR1 DFQATT, CDR2 SNEGSKA (reference sequence).

The CDR3 loop is CASSFGRHQPQHF. Written as DNA, the CDR3 is TGTGCCAGCAGTTTTGGGCGACATCAGCCCCAGCATTTT. This chain uses TRBV12-3 or TRBV12-4 with TRBJ1-5; D gene ambiguous. This CDR3 spans 13 amino acids. V lost 3 bases and J 5 bases, leaving 8 bases between the germline ends.

The chain couples TRBV29-1 to TRBJ2-5, with 7 nucleotides matching TRBD1. This CDR3 is 14 amino acids long. The V gene end was trimmed by 3 bases and the J gene end by 5 bases; junction bases not matched to a gene: 9. Germline V gene sequence: CDR1 SQVTM, CDR2 ANQGSEA. As DNA, the CDR3 is TGCAGCGTTGACGCCTCAGGGGGTAGCGAGACCCAGTACTTC. It encodes CSVDASGGSETQYF.

The J gene is TRBJ1-4, the V gene TRBV20-1; D is undetermined. The CDR3 is 14 residues long. Germline V gene data show CDR1 as DFQATT and CDR2 as SNEGSKA (reference sequence). Trimming took off 5 bases at V and 10 bases at J, with 20 bases between the two ends. CDR3 in DNA: TGCAGTGCTCGAAGCATGGACTCGATGGGAAAACTGTTTTTT. Translation: CSARSMDSMGKLFF.

V usage is TRBV19 and J usage is TRBJ1-6; D call uncertain. V was clipped by 4 bases and J by 7 bases, with 11 bases between them. CDR1 and CDR2 (germline): LNHDA, SQIVND (reference sequence). The CDR3 covers 14 residues. The CDR3 region is CASSTAIQNSPLHF. The CDR3 DNA reads TGTGCCAGTAGTACCGCTATACAGAATTCACCCCTCCACTTT.

V gene TRBV19 combines with J gene TRBJ1-1; perhaps TRBD1 as D (5 bases). V lost 10 bases to trimming and J lost 3 bases, with 12 bases between them. The CDR3 totals 12 residues. Germline-derived CDR1 and CDR2 are LNHDA and SQIVND (reference sequence). The CDR3 reads CATTGWDTEAFF. Written as DNA, the CDR3 is TGTGCCACAACAGGATGGGACACTGAAGCTTTCTTT. The full variable domain, with the rest looked up from reference TRBV19 and TRBJ1-1, is DGGITQSPKYLFRKEGQNVTLSCEQNLNHDAMYWYRQDPGQGLRLIYYSQIVNDFQKGDIAEGYSVSREKKESFPLTVTSAQKNPTAFYLCATTGWDTEAFFGQGTRLTVV.

The rearrangement links TRBV29-1 to TRBJ2-7; D could derive from TRBD1 or TRBD2 (5 bases each). This CDR3 region has 12 residues. Looked up from germline, CDR1 is SQVTM and CDR2 is ANQGSEA. The ends were cut back, 8 bases at V and 6 bases at J, with 17 bases in the middle. CDR3 protein: CSSYALGTEQYF. The DNA for the CDR3 is TGCAGCTCATATGCCCTAGGGACCGAGCAGTACTTC.

The chain is built from TRBV27 and TRBJ1-6; D is uncertain. Germline V CDR1 and CDR2: MNHEY, SMNVEV (reference sequence). Trimming shortened V by 7 bases and J by 14 bases, and 3 bases separated the two germline ends. The CDR3 length is 8 residues. This CDR3 reads CASKTLHF. The CDR3 DNA reads as TGTGCCAGCAAGACCCTCCACTTT.

V is TRBV7-9 and J is TRBJ1-5; no clear D. The length of the CDR3 is 13 residues. V lost 1 base to trimming and J lost 4 bases, with 5 bases between them. Per the germline V gene, CDR1 is SEHNR and CDR2 is FQNEAQ (reference sequence). The DNA of the CDR3 is TGTGCCAGCAGCTTAGGGGCGAATCAGCCCCAGCATTTT. Translated: CASSLGANQPQHF.

The chain joins TRBV12-3 or TRBV12-4 to TRBJ2-7, with TRBD1 matching over 8 bases. Trimming took 6 bases from V and 5 from J; bases not matched to a gene: 3. The CDR3 length is 12 residues. The CDR3 region is CASSRGLNEQYF. CDR3 DNA sequence: TGTGCCAGCAGCAGGGGGCTTAACGAGCAGTACTTC.

The V and J genes are TRBV20-1 and TRBJ1-2; TRBD1 might be the D (6 bases). Germline V gives CDR1 DFQATT, CDR2 SNEGSKA (reference sequence). CDR3 size: 12 residues. Between the trimmed V and J ends, which lost 5 bases and 4 bases, there was a span of 11 bases. The chain's CDR3 is CSAPQQGYGYTF. In nucleotides, the CDR3 is TGCAGTGCTCCCCAACAGGGCTATGGCTACACCTTC.

The V and J genes are TRBV5-1 and TRBJ2-6; 9 bases line up with TRBD1. In germline, CDR1 is SGHRS, CDR2 YFSETQ. Trimming removed 0 bases from V and 3 bases from J; junction bases left unmatched: 1. This CDR3 comprises 16 residues. The CDR3 is CASSLGQGDGANVLTF. The CDR3 nucleotides are TGCGCCAGCAGCTTGGGACAGGGGGATGGGGCCAACGTCCTGACTTTC. The entire variable domain, with the rest obtained from reference TRBV5-1 and TRBJ2-6, is as follows: KAGVTQTPRYLIKTRGQQVTLSCSPISGHRSVSWYQQTPGQGLQFLFEYFSETQRNKGNFPGRFSGRQFSNSRSEMNVSTLELGDSALYLCASSLGQGDGANVLTFGAGSRLTVL.

The V and J genes are TRBV20-1 and TRBJ2-1, with 10 positions matching TRBD1. V dropped 6 bases and J dropped 2; count of bases not matched to a gene: 7. Germline CDR1 reads DFQATT; CDR2 reads SNEGSKA (reference sequence). The CDR3 runs 15 residues. The CDR3 nucleotides read TGCAGTGCGACGACCGGGACAGGGGCCTACAATGAGCAGTTCTTC. Amino acids: CSATTGTGAYNEQFF.

The chain carries TRBV2 and TRBJ2-1; D ambiguous. Germline loops: CDR1 SNHLY, CDR2 FYNNEI. This CDR3 is built from 14 residues. CDR3 sequence (DNA): TGTACGACTGGGTGGAAGAGCTCCTACAATGAGCAGTTCTTC. As protein: CTTGWKSSYNEQFF.

V gene TRBV3-1 combines with J gene TRBJ2-1, with 8 nucleotides matching TRBD2. The germline V gene has CDR1 LGHDT and CDR2 YNNKEL (reference sequence). The CDR3 covers 15 residues. Trimming took 5 bases from V and 6 from J; bases not matched to a gene: 9. CDR3 sequence reads: CASSYSGARVNEQFF. The CDR3 DNA follows: TGTGCCAGCAGCTATAGCGGGGCCCGGGTCAATGAGCAGTTCTTC.

The chain has TRBV12-3 or TRBV12-4 and TRBJ2-5; TRBD2 matches 13 bases. The CDR3 runs 13 residues. The ends lost 9 bases at V and 4 bases at J; junction bases unmatched: 2. CDR3 DNA sequence: TGTGCCAGTCGGACTAGCGGGGGAGAGACCCAGTACTTC. The encoded protein is CASRTSGGETQYF.